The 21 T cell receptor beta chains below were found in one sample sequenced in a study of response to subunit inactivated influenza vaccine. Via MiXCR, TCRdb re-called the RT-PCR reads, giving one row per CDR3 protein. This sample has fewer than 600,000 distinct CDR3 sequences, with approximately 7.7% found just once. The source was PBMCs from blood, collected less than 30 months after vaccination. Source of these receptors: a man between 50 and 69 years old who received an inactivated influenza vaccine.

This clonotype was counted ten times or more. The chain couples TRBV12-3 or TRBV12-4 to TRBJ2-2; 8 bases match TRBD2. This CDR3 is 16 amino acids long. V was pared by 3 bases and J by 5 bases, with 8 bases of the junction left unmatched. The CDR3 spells CASSFLLAGLTGELFF. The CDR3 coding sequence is TGTGCCAGCAGTTTCCTCCTAGCGGGTTTAACCGGGGAGCTGTTTTTT.

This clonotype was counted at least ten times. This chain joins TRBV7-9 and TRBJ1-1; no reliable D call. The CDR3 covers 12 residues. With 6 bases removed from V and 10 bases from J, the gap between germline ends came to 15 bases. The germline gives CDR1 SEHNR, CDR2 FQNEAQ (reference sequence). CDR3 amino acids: CASREGSGGAFF. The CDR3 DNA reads TGTGCCAGCAGGGAGGGATCAGGAGGAGCTTTCTTT.

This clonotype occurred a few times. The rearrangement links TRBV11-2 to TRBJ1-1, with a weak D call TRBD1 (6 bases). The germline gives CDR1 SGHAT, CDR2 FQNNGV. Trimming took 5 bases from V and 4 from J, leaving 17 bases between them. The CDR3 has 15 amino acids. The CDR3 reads CASSALAGAGTEAFF. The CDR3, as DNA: TGTGCCAGCAGCGCCTTGGCGGGGGCGGGCACTGAAGCTTTCTTT.

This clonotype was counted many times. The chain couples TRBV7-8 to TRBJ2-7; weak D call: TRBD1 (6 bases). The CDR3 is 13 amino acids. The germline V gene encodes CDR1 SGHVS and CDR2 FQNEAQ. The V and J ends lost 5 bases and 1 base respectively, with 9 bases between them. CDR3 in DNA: TGTGCCAGCAGCCCCAGGGGATCCTACGAGCAGTACTTC. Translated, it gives CASSPRGSYEQYF.

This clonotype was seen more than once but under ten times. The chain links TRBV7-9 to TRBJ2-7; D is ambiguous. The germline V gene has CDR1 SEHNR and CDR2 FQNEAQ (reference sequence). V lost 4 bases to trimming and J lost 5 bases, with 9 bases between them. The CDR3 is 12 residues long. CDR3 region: CASSSHRDEQYF. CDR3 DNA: TGTGCCAGCAGCTCACACAGAGACGAGCAGTACTTC.

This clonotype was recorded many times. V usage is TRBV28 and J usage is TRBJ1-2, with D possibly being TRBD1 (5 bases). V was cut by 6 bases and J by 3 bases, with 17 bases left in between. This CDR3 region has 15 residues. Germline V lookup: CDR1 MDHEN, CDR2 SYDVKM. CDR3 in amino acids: CASSPPGPTHYGYTF. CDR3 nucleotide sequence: TGTGCCAGCAGCCCTCCGGGACCTACCCACTATGGCTACACCTTC.

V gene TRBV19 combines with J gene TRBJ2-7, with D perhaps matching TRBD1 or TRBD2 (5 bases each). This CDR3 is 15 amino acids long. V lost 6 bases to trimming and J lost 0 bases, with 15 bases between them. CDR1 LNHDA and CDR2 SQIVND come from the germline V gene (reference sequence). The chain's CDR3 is CASSIAAGTSYEQYF. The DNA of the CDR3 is TGTGCCAGTAGCATCGCGGCAGGGACCTCCTACGAGCAGTACTTC. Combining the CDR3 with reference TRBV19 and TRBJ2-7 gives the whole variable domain DGGITQSPKYLFRKEGQNVTLSCEQNLNHDAMYWYRQDPGQGLRLIYYSQIVNDFQKGDIAEGYSVSREKKESFPLTVTSAQKNPTAFYLCASSIAAGTSYEQYFGPGTRLTVT.

DNA of the CDR3: TGTGCCAGCAGCTTGGCTGCGGCAGCTTCTGGAAACACCATATATTTT. Its protein is CASSLAAAASGNTIYF. This chain connects TRBV5-5 to TRBJ1-3; D gene uncertain. The CDR3 spans 16 residues. The V end lost 0 bases, the J end lost 1 base, and 11 bases lay between the germline ends. Germline values: CDR1 SGHKS, CDR2 YYEKEE (reference sequence).

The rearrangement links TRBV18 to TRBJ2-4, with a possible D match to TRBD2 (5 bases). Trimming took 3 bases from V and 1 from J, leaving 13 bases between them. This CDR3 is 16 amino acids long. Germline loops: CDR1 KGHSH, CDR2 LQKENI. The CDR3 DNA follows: TGTGCCAGCTCACCCGTAGGGAGTTCGGCCAAAAACATTCAGTACTTC. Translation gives CASSPVGSSAKNIQYF.

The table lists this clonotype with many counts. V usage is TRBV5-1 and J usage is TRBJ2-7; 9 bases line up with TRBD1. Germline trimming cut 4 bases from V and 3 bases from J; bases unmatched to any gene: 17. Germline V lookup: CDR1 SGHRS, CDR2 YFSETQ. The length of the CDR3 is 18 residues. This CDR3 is CASSTPDRGDLPVYEQYF. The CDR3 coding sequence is TGCGCCAGCAGCACTCCCGACAGGGGGGATCTACCGGTCTACGAGCAGTACTTC.

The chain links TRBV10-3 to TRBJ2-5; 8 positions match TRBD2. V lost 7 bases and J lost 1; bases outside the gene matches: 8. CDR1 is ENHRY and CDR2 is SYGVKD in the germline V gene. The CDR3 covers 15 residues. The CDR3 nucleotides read TGTGCCATCACTAGAACGGGGGGGCTCCAAGAGACCCAGTACTTC. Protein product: CAITRTGGLQETQYF.

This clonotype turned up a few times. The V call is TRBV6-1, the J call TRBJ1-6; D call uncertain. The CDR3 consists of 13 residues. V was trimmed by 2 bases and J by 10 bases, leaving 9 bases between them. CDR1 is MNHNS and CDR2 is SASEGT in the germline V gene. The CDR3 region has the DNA TGTGCCAGCAGTGAATGGTGGTCCTCACCCCTCCACTTT. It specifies CASSEWWSSPLHF.

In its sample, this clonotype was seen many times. As DNA, the CDR3 is TGCGCCAGCAGCCAAGCCCAGGGGTCTCATAATTCACCCCTCCACTTT. Residues: CASSQAQGSHNSPLHF. The genes are TRBV4-3 and TRBJ1-6, with D possibly TRBD1 on 6 matching bases. CDR3 size: 16 residues. The germline V gene encodes CDR1 LGHNA and CDR2 YSLEER. V lost 1 base and J lost 5, with 12 bases in between.

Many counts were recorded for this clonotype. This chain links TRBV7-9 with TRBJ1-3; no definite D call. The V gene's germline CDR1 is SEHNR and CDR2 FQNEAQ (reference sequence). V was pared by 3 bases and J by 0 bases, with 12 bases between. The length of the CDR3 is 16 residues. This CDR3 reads CASSFLRTDSGNTIYF. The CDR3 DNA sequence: TGTGCCAGCAGCTTTCTTCGGACCGACTCTGGAAACACCATATATTTT.

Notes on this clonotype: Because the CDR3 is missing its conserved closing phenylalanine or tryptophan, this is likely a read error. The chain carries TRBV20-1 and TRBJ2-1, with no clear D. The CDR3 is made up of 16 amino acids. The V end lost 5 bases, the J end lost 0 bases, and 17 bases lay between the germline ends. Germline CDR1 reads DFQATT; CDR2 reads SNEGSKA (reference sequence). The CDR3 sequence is CSAPAWTSSSYNEQFL. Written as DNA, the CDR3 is TGCAGTGCTCCGGCCTGGACGAGCAGCTCCTACAATGAGCAGTTCTTA.

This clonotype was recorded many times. CDR3 residues: CASSIQLDTGELFF. In DNA form, the CDR3 reads TGTGCCAGCAGCATCCAATTGGACACCGGGGAGCTGTTTTTT. This chain uses TRBV5-5 with TRBJ2-2; D not certain. Germline V gives CDR1 SGHKS, CDR2 YYEKEE (reference sequence). CDR3 length equals 14 residues. The germline V and J ends were trimmed by 4 bases and 3 bases, with 10 bases remaining between them.

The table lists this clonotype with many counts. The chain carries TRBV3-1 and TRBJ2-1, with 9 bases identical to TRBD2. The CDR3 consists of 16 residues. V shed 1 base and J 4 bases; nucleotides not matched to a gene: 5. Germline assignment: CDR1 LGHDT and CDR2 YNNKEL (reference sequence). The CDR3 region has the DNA TGTGCCAGCAGCCAAGGCGCGGGGGGGTTGTACAATGAGCAGTTCTTC. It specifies CASSQGAGGLYNEQFF.

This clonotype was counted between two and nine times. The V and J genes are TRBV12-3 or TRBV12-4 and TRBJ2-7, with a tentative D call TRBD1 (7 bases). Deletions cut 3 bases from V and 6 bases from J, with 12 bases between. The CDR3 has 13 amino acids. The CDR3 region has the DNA TGTGCCAGCAGTTTCGCCCAGGGGGGCGAGCAGTACTTC. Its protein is CASSFAQGGEQYF.

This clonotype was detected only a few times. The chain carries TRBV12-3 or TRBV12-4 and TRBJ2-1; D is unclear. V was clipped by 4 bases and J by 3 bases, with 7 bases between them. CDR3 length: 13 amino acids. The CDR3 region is CASSSRDYNEQFF. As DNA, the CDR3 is TGTGCCAGCAGTTCAAGAGACTACAATGAGCAGTTCTTC.

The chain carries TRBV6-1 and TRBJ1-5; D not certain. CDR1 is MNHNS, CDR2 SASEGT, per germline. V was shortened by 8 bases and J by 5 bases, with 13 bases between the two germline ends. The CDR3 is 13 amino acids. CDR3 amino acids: CASSKLRYQPQHF. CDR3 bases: TGTGCCAGCTCGAAGCTTCGATATCAGCCCCAGCATTTT.

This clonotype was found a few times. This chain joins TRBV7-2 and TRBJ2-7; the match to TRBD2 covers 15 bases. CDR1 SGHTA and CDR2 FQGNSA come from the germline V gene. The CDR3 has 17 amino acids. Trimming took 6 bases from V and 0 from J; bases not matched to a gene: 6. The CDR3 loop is CASSSGLAGGSSYEQYF. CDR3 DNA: TGTGCCAGCAGTTCAGGACTAGCGGGAGGGAGCTCCTACGAGCAGTACTTC.